The sequence of this TCR beta chain was determined in a study of identical twins. Via MiXCR, TCRdb re-called the 5' RACE reads, giving one row per CDR3 protein. Among 400,000 to 550,000 distinct CDR3 sequences listed, about 20% were seen once. CDR3 length: 14 amino acids. Germline lookup yields CDR1 SGHNT and CDR2 YYREEE (reference sequence). Trimming pared 4 bases from V and 5 bases from J, leaving 12 bases between. These data were also filed under a second study, of T cells expressing NK-cell markers. That paper notes: Investigators obtained TCR beta repertoires from sorted CD3+CD56+NKG2C+, CD3+CD56+NKG2C- and CD3+CD56-NKG2C+ T cells. A handful of donors likewise had their CD3+CD56-NKG2C+ fraction led by these clonotypes.

The receptor's source is a woman aged 18-29 years in good health. The chain is built from TRBV5-4 and TRBJ2-2; D remains unclear. Specimen: CD4+ T cells sorted from blood. The CDR3 sequence is CASSGPIGTGELFF. The CDR3 DNA reads as TGTGCCAGCAGCGGTCCGATCGGTACCGGGGAGCTGTTTTTT. Full variable domain (remainder filled in from reference TRBV5-4 and TRBJ2-2): ETGVTQSPTHLIKTRGQQVTLRCSSQSGHNTVSWYQQALGQGPQFIFQYYREEENGRGNFPPRFSGLQFPNYSSELNVNALELDDSALYLCASSGPIGTGELFFGEGSRLTVL.